The following is a T cell receptor beta chain sequence with its context. No antigen is known for it. No much larger clone is present one base from it, and per-base qualities are unavailable. The data derive from a study of blood T cell repertoires in COVID-19 (dated by TCRdb to the early 2020s). Background for the entire study: Samples covering the acute and convalescent phases of COVID-19 were provided by collaborators in the United States, Italy and Spain. Samples came from the ongoing ImmuneRACE study (first 160 participants) plus 1,254 subjects from 6 global collaborators. Where HLA class I and class II types were available, the types were taken from metadata supplied by the sample provider, not from assay-based typing. A de-identified subject ID, COVID-19 status, age in years and sex were almost always included in the sample metadata. The material from the prospective study consisted of cDNA or gDNA derived from T cells, B-cell-depleted T cells, or PBMCs. The repertoires were made available in a free public database intended to serve as a resource for research on the immune response to SARS-CoV-2. Deeply sampled blood TCRbeta repertoires from subjects exposed to, actively infected with, or recovered from COVID-19 were included in the dataset.

TCRbeta CDR3 regions were amplified from genomic DNA by means of the immunoSEQ Assay, a bias-controlled multiplex PCR. The paper's data handling went like this. Nucleated cell counts per sample were estimated from amplification of reference gene primers within the assay. To quantify the absolute abundance of each unique TCRbeta CDR3 rearrangement, sequence reads were collapsed and filtered. For each sample, productive Simpson clonality was calculated by taking the square root of Simpson's diversity index across productive rearrangements. In its TCRdb copy, this immuneACCESS table keeps in-frame sequences only and misses some clones. Where compared with another copy, unresolved V genes explain less than half of these, and the others have no known cause. The V and J calls and clone size come from that table; D and trimming were worked out from the DNA. Counted in this sample were under 35,000 clones; 85% of them appeared once. The top ten clonotypes cover around 17% of the sample.

Whole blood was collected in K2EDTA tubes by collaborating institutions according to the institutions' own protocols. For TCRbeta analysis, collaborator samples were shipped as frozen whole blood, as isolated PBMCs, or as DNA extracted from either sample type. V lost 5 bases and J lost 2 bases, and the count of bases not matched to a germline gene is 13. Including cysteine and phenylalanine, the CDR3 has 19 amino acids. Here the CDR3 DNA is all that survives: 57 bases in frame from base 1. CDR1 and CDR2 are read off the germline V gene as SGHVS and FNYEAQ. General findings and caveats noted by the study authors: How much clinical and demographic metadata was included differed by source and by participant, and the metadata was provided uncurated.

Sequenced input: peripheral blood. The sequence was collected from a woman aged 60 to 75 with active COVID-19. The V and J segments used are TRBV7-6 and TRBJ2-1, with 12 bases matching TRBD2. In nucleotides, the sequence is TGTGCCAGCAGCCTACGACTAGCGGGGGTGGGGAGGGCCTACAATGAGCAGTTCTTC. It specifies CASSLRLAGVGRAYNEQFF.